The next 4 T cell receptor beta chains were all read from a single sample in a study of T cell repertoires in cytomegalovirus infection. MiXCR was run by TCRdb on the reads, yielding one entry per CDR3 protein. The table lists around 310,000 distinct CDR3 sequences, just under 30% of them singletons. Antigens of these TCRs are unknown. The source material was cultured PBMCs, sampled from culture after CMV antigen stimulation. Source of these receptors: a human donor in good health (CMV status not recorded). Some clones in this sample may be carry-over from other donors' samples.

The rearrangement joins TRBV10-3 to TRBJ1-2, with D maybe TRBD1 (5 bases). This CDR3 is built from 12 residues. CDR1 is ENHRY and CDR2 is SYGVKD in the germline V gene. With 6 bases removed from V and 6 bases from J, the gap between germline ends came to 11 bases. CDR3 DNA: TGTGCCATCAGCGCCGGGGGGGATGGCTACACCTTC. This codes for CAISAGGDGYTF.

The chain couples TRBV6-6 to TRBJ1-1; D not resolved. Trimming cost V 10 bases and J 2 bases, with 11 bases left between them. The CDR3 spans 12 residues. The germline V gene has CDR1 MNHNY and CDR2 SVGAGI (reference sequence). This CDR3 is CATLNPNTEAFF. CDR3 DNA sequence: TGTGCCACCCTGAACCCTAACACTGAAGCTTTCTTT.

The gene calls are TRBV7-9 and TRBJ2-5, with 10 positions matching TRBD2. The CDR3 is 17 residues long. The V gene end was trimmed by 0 bases and the J gene end by 5 bases; junction bases not matched to a gene: 9. CDR1 is SEHNR and CDR2 is FQNEAQ in the germline V gene (reference sequence). CDR3 sequence (DNA): TGTGCCAGCAGCTTAGCGCGGGGTAGCGGGGGGAAGGAGACCCAGTACTTC. Amino acid sequence: CASSLARGSGGKETQYF.

This clonotype has more than one count but fewer than ten. The chain links TRBV7-6 to TRBJ1-4, with D uncertain. Trimming removed 7 bases at V and 0 bases at J, with 9 bases between. Germline assignment: CDR1 SGHVS and CDR2 FNYEAQ. CDR3 size: 14 residues. As DNA, the CDR3 is TGTGCCAGCACCAAAGATGCAACTAATGAAAAACTGTTTTTT. Its translation: CASTKDATNEKLFF.